The following is a TCR beta chain sequence with its context. Sequenced by immunoSEQ multiplex PCR; TCRdb stores in-frame clones only, minus some. Here the sample spans 100,000 to 130,000 clones, roughly 90% being singletons. This sample was included in a study of Tregs in tolerant kidney transplant recipients. The material sequenced was CD4+ T cells from blood, taken before the transplant. The sequence was obtained from a human donor who received a combined kidney and bone marrow transplant.

The CDR3 coding sequence is TGTGCCAGCAGCGTAGGACTAGCGGGGCAGGGGAGGCAGTATTTT. It translates to CASSVGLAGQGRQYF. The V call is TRBV9, the J call TRBJ2-3, with 11 bases matching TRBD2. The length of the CDR3 is 15 residues. Trimming at V came to 0 bases and at J to 11 bases, leaving 8 bases not matched to a gene. In germline, CDR1 is SGDLS, CDR2 YYNGEE.